This TCR beta chain was observed in a study of graft-versus-host responses after intestinal transplantation. Study summary: Multivisceral, liver-intestinal, or isolated intestinal grafts went to recipients. Overall study findings and caveats: Individuals carrying graft-donor T cell macrochimerism showed high graft-versus-host to host-versus-graft clonal ratios in allografts. Analysis identified GvH clones in recipient marrow, with some appearing first in ileum or blood.

TCRdb's copy holds only in-frame clones and misses some; the assay was immunoSEQ multiplex PCR. Altogether some 90,000 clones are present, 75% to 95% being singletons, with the ten largest covering 6%. The CDR3 consists of 14 residues. The J segment lost 6 bases and the V segment lost 6 bases, leaving 8 bases of the junction unmatched. From germline, CDR1 is SGHRS and CDR2 YFSETQ. A word on this clone: The antigen is undetermined.

The J gene is TRBJ2-1, the V gene TRBV5-1; the match to TRBD2 covers 8 bases. The source is a human donor who received an intestinal transplant. The input for sequencing was unstimulated CD8+ T cells sorted from spleen or lymph node cells, taken before intestinal transplant. The DNA for the CDR3 is TGCGCCAGCATCGACGGGGGGGCGACCAATGAGCAGTTCTTC. It encodes CASIDGGATNEQFF.